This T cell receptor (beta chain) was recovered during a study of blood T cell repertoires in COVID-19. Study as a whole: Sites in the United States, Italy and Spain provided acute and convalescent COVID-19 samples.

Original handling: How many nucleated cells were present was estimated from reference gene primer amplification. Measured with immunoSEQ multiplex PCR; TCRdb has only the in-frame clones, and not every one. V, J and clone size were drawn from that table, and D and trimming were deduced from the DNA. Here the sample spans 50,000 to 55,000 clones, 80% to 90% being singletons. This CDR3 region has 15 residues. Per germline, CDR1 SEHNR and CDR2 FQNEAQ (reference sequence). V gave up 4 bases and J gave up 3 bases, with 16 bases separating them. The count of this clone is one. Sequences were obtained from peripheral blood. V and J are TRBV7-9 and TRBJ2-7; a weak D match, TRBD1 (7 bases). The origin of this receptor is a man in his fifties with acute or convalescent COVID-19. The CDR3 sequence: CASSSWQGGSYEQYF. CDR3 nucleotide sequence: TGTGCCAGCAGCTCGTGGCAGGGGGGAAGCTACGAGCAGTACTTC. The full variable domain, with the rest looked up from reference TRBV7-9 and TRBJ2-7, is DTGVSQNPRHKITKRGQNVTFRCDPISEHNRLYWYRQTLGQGPEFLTYFQNEAQLEKSRLLSDRFSAERPKGSFSTLEIQRTEQGDSAMYLCASSSWQGGSYEQYFGPGTRLTVT.